This entry lists 12 T cell receptor beta chains sequenced from one sample in a study of blood T cell repertoires in COVID-19. Repertoires were generated with immunoSEQ multiplex PCR, while TCRdb's copy carries only in-frame clones and drops some. This repertoire shows fewer than 100,000 clones, about 90% found once; its top ten account for 7% to 8%. The sequencing sample was made of peripheral blood. The origin of the receptors is a human donor with acute or convalescent COVID-19. The donor label of this sample is uncertain.

The sample holds one count of this clone. V is TRBV18 and J is TRBJ1-2; 7 bases align to TRBD1. The germline V gene has CDR1 KGHSH and CDR2 LQKENI. The junction had 7 bases not matched to a gene; V was cut back by 1 base and J by 8 bases. The CDR3 covers 14 residues. The CDR3 protein is CASSPLTGEGGYTF. The CDR3 bases are TGTGCCAGCTCACCACTCACAGGGGAAGGCGGCTACACCTTC.

The V call is TRBV2, the J call TRBJ1-1; TRBD1 might be the D (5 bases). Germline assignment: CDR1 SNHLY and CDR2 FYNNEI. CDR3 size: 13 residues. V was pared by 5 bases and J by 4 bases, with 11 bases between. DNA for the CDR3: TGTGCCAGCAGTTCGAGGGGAGGCACTGAAGCTTTCTTT. It translates to CASSSRGGTEAFF. The whole variable domain, filled in from reference TRBV2 and TRBJ1-1, reads EPEVTQTPSHQVTQMGQEVILRCVPISNHLYFYWYRQILGQKVEFLVSFYNNEISEKSEIFDDQFSVERPDGSNFTLKIRSTKLEDSAMYFCASSSRGGTEAFFGQGTRLTVV.

The V call is TRBV27, the J call TRBJ2-2; the match to TRBD2 covers 12 bases. V shed 5 bases and J 3 bases; nucleotides not matched to a gene: 13. The CDR3 totals 19 residues. Germline V CDR1 and CDR2: MNHEY, SMNVEV (reference sequence). The chain's CDR3 is CASSPQGLAGLGDTGELFF. DNA for the CDR3: TGTGCCAGCAGTCCGCAGGGACTAGCGGGCTTAGGCGACACCGGGGAGCTGTTTTTT.

The chain uses TRBV7-2 and TRBJ2-1, with a tentative D call TRBD2 (5 bases). In germline, CDR1 is SGHTA, CDR2 FQGNSA. The CDR3 contains 14 residues. Trimming stripped 1 base from V and 9 bases from J, with 13 bases between. CDR3 loop: CASSLGASLGEQFF. The CDR3 DNA is TGTGCCAGCAGCTTAGGGGCTAGCCTCGGTGAGCAGTTCTTC.

The chain uses TRBV5-6 and TRBJ1-5; a possible D gene is TRBD1 (6 bases). V lost 0 bases and J 5 bases, leaving 9 bases between the germline ends. Germline CDR1 reads SGHDT; CDR2 reads YYEEEE. The CDR3 loop spans 14 amino acids. CDR3 in amino acids: CASSLANRDQPQHF. The CDR3 DNA is TGTGCCAGCAGCTTGGCCAACAGGGATCAGCCCCAGCATTTT. Looking up the rest from reference TRBV5-6 and TRBJ1-5 gives the full variable domain: DAGVTQSPTHLIKTRGQQVTLRCSPKSGHDTVSWYQQALGQGPQFIFQYYEEEERQRGNFPDRFSGHQFPNYSSELNVNALLLGDSALYLCASSLANRDQPQHFGDGTRLSIL.

The chain recombines TRBV6-4 with TRBJ2-3, with 9 bases identical to TRBD2. Germline V gene sequence: CDR1 MRHNA, CDR2 SNTAGT. The CDR3 extends over 14 amino acids. With V trimmed by 4 bases and J by 3 bases, 2 bases remained unmatched. Written as DNA, the CDR3 is TGTGCCAGCAGTGTGCTAGCGGGGACAGATACGCAGTATTTT. Protein sequence: CASSVLAGTDTQYF.

The rearrangement uses TRBV6-2 or TRBV6-3 and TRBJ2-3; D is undetermined. The CDR3 consists of 18 residues. Trimming removed 0 bases from V and 2 bases from J, with 18 bases in between. The germline V gene has CDR1 MNHEY and CDR2 SVGEGT. CDR3 loop: CASSYSTVHSESTDTQYF. Here the CDR3 DNA reads TGTGCCAGCAGTTACTCGACGGTTCATTCGGAGTCCACAGATACGCAGTATTTT.

CDR3 region: CASSTPPKRTDTQYF. The CDR3 DNA reads TGTGCCAGTAGTACCCCCCCTAAGCGCACAGATACGCAGTATTTT. The chain joins TRBV19 to TRBJ2-3, with D hard to call. This CDR3 comprises 15 residues. With 4 bases removed from V and 1 base from J, the gap between germline ends came to 12 bases. In germline, CDR1 is LNHDA, CDR2 SQIVND (reference sequence).

This chain links TRBV19 with TRBJ1-2, with TRBD1 identical over 10 bases. With 1 base clipped from V and 5 bases from J, the junction kept 10 bases outside the gene matches. CDR1 and CDR2 from the germline V gene are LNHDA and SQIVND (reference sequence). The CDR3 loop spans 17 amino acids. For the CDR3, the DNA is TGTGCCAGTAGTATAGTCCACCGGGACAGGGGAAGGTATGGCTACACCTTC. Translated, it gives CASSIVHRDRGRYGYTF.

The rearrangement uses TRBV4-1 and TRBJ2-3; 9 bases are a match to TRBD2. The germline V gene encodes CDR1 MGHRA and CDR2 YSYEKL. J lost 2 bases, V lost 2 bases, and 5 bases had no gene match. The CDR3 is made up of 16 amino acids. The CDR3 nucleotides read TGCGCCAGCAGCCAAACCGGGACTAGCCCCACAGATACGCAGTATTTT. Its protein product is CASSQTGTSPTDTQYF.

This chain links TRBV5-1 with TRBJ1-3; D may be TRBD1 (5 bases). V was shortened by 0 bases and J by 0 bases, with 13 bases between the two germline ends. The CDR3 has 17 amino acids. Germline V gene sequence: CDR1 SGHRS, CDR2 YFSETQ. In DNA form, the CDR3 reads TGCGCCAGCAGCTTGGTCCCGCAGGGTATCTCTGGAAACACCATATATTTT. Protein: CASSLVPQGISGNTIYF.

The CDR3: CASSPWDFHEGGYTF. CDR3 nucleotide sequence: TGTGCCAGCAGCCCTTGGGACTTCCACGAAGGTGGCTACACCTTC. The chain combines TRBV7-2 with TRBJ1-2, with D possibly TRBD1 on 5 matching bases. This CDR3 contains 15 residues. The germline gives CDR1 SGHTA, CDR2 FQGNSA. Trimming stripped 5 bases from V and 7 bases from J, with 20 bases between.